The TCR beta chain under discussion was sequenced for a study of immune evolution from preneoplasia to lung adenocarcinoma. Study-level findings and limits: Later-stage lesions appeared to have more T cells, more diversity, less clonality.

A word on this clone: Its specificity is not known.

Germline CDR1 is LGHNA and CDR2 is YNFKEQ. The CDR3 runs 19 residues. Trimming took 0 bases from V and 2 from J; bases not matched to a gene: 7. Produced via immunoSEQ multiplex PCR; TCRdb's table is partial and in-frame only. The repertoire holds several thousand clones, around 73% seen once, with around a tenth in the top ten. This clonotype originated in an older donor with lung adenocarcinoma. The chain carries TRBV4-2 and TRBJ2-7, with 16 bases lining up with TRBD2. The sample taken for sequencing was FFPE minimally invasive lung adenocarcinoma tissue. The CDR3, as DNA: TGTGCCAGCAGCCAAGATAGTGGGGGACTAGCGGGAGGGACCTACGAGCAGTACTTC. Amino acids: CASSQDSGGLAGGTYEQYF.